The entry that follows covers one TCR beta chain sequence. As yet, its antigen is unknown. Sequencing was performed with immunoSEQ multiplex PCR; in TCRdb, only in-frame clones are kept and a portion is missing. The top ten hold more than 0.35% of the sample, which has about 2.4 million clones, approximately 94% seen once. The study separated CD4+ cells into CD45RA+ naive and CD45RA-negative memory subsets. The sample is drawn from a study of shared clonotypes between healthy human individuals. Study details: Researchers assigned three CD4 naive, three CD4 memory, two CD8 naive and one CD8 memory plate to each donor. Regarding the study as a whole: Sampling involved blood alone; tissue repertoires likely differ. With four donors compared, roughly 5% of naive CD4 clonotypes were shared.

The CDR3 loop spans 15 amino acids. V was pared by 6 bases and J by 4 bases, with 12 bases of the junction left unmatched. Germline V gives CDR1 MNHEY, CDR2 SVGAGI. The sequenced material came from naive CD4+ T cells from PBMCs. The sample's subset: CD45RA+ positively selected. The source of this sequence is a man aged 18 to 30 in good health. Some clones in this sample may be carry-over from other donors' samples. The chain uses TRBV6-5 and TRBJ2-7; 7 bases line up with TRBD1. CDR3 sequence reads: CASSRTTGSEYEQYF. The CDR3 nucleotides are TGTGCCAGCAGCCGTACGACAGGGAGTGAGTACGAGCAGTACTTC.